The present TCR beta chain was sequenced within a study of blood T cell repertoires in COVID-19 (TCRdb year 2020). Regarding the complete study: Collaborator samples came from the United States, Italy and Spain and covered acute and convalescent phases of COVID-19. The material from the prospective study consisted of cDNA or gDNA derived from T cells, B-cell-depleted T cells, or PBMCs. Subjects who had been exposed to COVID-19, were actively infected with it, or had recovered from it provided the deeply sampled blood TCRbeta repertoires that made up the dataset. A freely available public database, intended as a resource for researchers studying the immune response to SARS-CoV-2, is where the repertoires were released. The samples were drawn from two sources: the first 160 participants of the ongoing ImmuneRACE study, and fewer than 1,500 subjects contributed by 6 global collaborators. A de-identified subject ID, COVID-19 status, age in years and sex were almost always included in the sample metadata. HLA class I and class II types, where available, came from metadata supplied by the sample provider rather than from assay-based typing.

Study-wide findings and limitations: The amount of clinical and demographic metadata varied by source and participant and was provided uncurated.

The immunoSEQ Assay, a bias-controlled multiplex PCR, was used to amplify TCRbeta CDR3 regions from genomic DNA. Concerning the study's data processing: The number of nucleated cells in each sample was estimated from the amplification of reference gene primers within the assay. To quantify the absolute abundance of each unique TCRbeta CDR3 rearrangement, sequence reads were collapsed and filtered. For each sample, productive Simpson clonality was calculated as the square root of Simpson's diversity index across productive rearrangements. TCRdb mirrors the immuneACCESS table, restricted to in-frame sequences. Some clones are absent from its copies; in checked studies, under half trace to an unresolved V gene, and the reason for the others is unknown. Clone size and V and J calls were adopted from that table, with D and trimming inferred from the DNA. The sample data list about 480,000 clones, and roughly 90% of these were observed just once. The leading ten clones occupy 1.5% to 2% of the sample.

V and J are truncated by 2 bases and 0 bases respectively, leaving an intervening sequence of 8 bases. The germline V gene (reference sequence) sets CDR1 to SGHNT and CDR2 to YYREEE. Measured from the cysteine to the phenylalanine, the CDR3 is 14 residues long. Only the CDR3 DNA stays, 42 bases, in frame from base 1. Participants in the prospective study were enrolled through a virtual design, were aged about 18 to 90 years, and lived in about two dozen United States geographic areas. In the prospective study, participants were assigned to cohorts based on the clinical history participants reported in a screening survey and a study questionnaire. For ImmuneRACE Cohort 3, a participant was defined as recovered based on two consecutive negative NP/OP PCR tests, clearance by a healthcare professional, or resolution of symptoms. In the prospective study, mobile phlebotomists collected whole blood, serum and a nasopharyngeal or oropharyngeal swab from each participant. Additional blood draws and questionnaires over a roughly two-month period could optionally be provided by prospective study participants. Prospective study blood samples were shipped either frozen or at room temperature before DNA extraction.

About this clone: Which antigen it targets is not known. No much larger clone is present one base from it, and per-base qualities are unavailable.

Sequences were obtained from PBMCs or T cells enriched from blood (not recorded which). The chain is assembled from TRBV5-4 and TRBJ1-1, and possibly TRBD1, on 5 matching bases. The receptor was derived from a woman in her forties who had recovered from COVID-19. The CDR3 is CASSLGAMNTEAFF. The nucleotides are TGTGCCAGCAGCTTAGGGGCAATGAACACTGAAGCTTTCTTT.